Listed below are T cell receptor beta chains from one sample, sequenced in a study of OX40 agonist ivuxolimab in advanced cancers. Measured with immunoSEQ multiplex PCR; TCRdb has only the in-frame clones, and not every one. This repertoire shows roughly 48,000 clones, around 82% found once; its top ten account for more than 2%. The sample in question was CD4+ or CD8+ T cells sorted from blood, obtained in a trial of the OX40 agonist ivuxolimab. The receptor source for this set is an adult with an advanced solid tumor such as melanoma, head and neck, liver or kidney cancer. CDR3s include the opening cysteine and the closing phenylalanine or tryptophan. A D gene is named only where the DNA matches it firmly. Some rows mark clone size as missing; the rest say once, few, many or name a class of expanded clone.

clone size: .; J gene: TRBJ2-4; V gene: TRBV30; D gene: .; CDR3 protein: CACLAKGVDIQYF; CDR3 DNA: TGTGCCTGCCTGGCCAAGGGGGTAGACATTCAGTACTTC
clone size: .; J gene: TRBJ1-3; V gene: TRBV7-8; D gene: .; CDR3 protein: CASSLAQGFRNTIYF; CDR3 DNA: TGTGCCAGCAGCTTAGCGCAAGGTTTCCGAAACACCATATATTTT
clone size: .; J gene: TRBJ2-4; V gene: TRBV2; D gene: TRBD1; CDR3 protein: CASSADRAKNIQYF; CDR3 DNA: TGTGCCAGCAGTGCGGACAGGGCCAAAAACATTCAGTACTTC
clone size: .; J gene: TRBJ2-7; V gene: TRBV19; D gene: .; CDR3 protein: CASSPDVRGHEQYF; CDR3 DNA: TGTGCCAGTAGCCCCGACGTTAGAGGGCACGAGCAGTACTTC
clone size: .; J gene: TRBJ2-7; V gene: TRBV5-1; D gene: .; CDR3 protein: CASTLDSSYEQYF; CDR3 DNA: TGCGCCAGCACTCTGGACAGTTCCTACGAGCAGTACTTC
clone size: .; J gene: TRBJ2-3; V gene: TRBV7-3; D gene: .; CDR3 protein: CASSLTPGRGDTQYF; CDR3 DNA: TGTGCCAGCAGCTTAACTCCGGGAAGGGGGGATACGCAGTATTTT
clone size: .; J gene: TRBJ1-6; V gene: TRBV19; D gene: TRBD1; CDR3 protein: CASTPGQGNSPLHF; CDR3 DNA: TGTGCCAGTACCCCGGGACAGGGTAATTCACCCCTCCACTTT
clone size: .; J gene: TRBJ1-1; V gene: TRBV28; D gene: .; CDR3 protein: CASSLAGARGTEAFF; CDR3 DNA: TGTGCCAGCAGTCTCGCGGGGGCCAGAGGCACTGAAGCTTTCTTT
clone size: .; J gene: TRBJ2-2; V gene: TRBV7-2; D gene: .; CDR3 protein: CASSLAVGTLGGELFF; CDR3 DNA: TGTGCCAGCAGCTTAGCCGTAGGGACCCTGGGCGGGGAGCTGTTTTTT
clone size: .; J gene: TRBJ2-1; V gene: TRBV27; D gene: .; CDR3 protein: CASNPGGPNSYNEQFF; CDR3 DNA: TGTGCCAGCAATCCAGGGGGGCCCAACTCCTACAATGAGCAGTTCTTC
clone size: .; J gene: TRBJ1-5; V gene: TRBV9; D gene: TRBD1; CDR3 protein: CASSKAGTGFQPQHF; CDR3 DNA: TGTGCCAGCAGCAAAGCAGGGACAGGGTTTCAGCCCCAGCATTTT
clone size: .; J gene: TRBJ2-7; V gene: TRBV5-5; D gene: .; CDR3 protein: CASSLEGGPYEQYF; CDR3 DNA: TGTGCCAGCAGCTTGGAGGGGGGCCCCTACGAGCAGTACTTC
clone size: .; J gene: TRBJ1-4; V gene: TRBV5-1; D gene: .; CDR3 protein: CASSLLTASTNEKLFF; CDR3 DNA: TGCGCCAGCAGCCTCTTGACCGCTTCAACTAATGAAAAACTGTTTTTT
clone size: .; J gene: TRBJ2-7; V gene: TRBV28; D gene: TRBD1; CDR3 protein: CASSPVGTGLNEQYF; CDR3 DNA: TGTGCCAGCAGTCCGGTTGGGACAGGGCTGAACGAGCAGTACTTC
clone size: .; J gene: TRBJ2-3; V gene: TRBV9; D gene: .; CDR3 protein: CASSPSPGGLITDTQYF; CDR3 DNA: TGTGCCAGCAGCCCTTCGCCGGGGGGCCTCATCACAGATACGCAGTATTTT
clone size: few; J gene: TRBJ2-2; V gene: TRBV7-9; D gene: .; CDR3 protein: CASSSPQRNTGELFF; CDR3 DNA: TGTGCCAGCAGCTCCCCCCAGCGGAACACCGGGGAGCTGTTTTTT
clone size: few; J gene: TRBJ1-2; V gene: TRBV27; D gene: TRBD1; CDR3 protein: CASYRGGYGYTF; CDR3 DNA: TGTGCCAGCTACAGGGGGGGATATGGCTACACCTTC
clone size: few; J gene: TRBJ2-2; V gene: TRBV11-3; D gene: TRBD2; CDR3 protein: CASSRETGTSDNTGELFF; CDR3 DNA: TGTGCCAGCAGCCGGGAAACCGGGACTAGCGATAACACCGGGGAGCTGTTTTTT
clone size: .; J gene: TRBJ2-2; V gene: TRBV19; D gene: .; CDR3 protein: CASSTLGGNTGELFF; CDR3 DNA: TGTGCCAGTAGTACTCTTGGGGGGAACACCGGGGAGCTGTTTTTT
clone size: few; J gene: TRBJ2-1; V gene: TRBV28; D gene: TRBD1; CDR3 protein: CASSSSGGWEQFF; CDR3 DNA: TGTGCCAGCAGTTCCTCAGGGGGCTGGGAGCAGTTCTTC
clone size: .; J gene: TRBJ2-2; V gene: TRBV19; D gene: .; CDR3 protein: CASSSGRRYTGELFF; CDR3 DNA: TGTGCCAGTAGTTCAGGCCGGCGATACACCGGGGAGCTGTTTTTT
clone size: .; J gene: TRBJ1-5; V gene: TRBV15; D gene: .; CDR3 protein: CATSRDRPRGEQPQHF; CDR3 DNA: TGTGCCACCAGCAGAGATCGGCCCCGGGGCGAACAGCCCCAGCATTTT
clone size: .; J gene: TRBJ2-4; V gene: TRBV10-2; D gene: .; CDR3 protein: CASGRGEGSKNIQYF; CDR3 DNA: TGCGCCAGCGGCAGGGGAGAGGGTAGCAAAAACATTCAGTACTTC
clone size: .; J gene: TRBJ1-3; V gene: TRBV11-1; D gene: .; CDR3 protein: CASSPNTGDTIYF; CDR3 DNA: TGTGCCAGCAGCCCGAATACGGGGGACACCATATATTTT
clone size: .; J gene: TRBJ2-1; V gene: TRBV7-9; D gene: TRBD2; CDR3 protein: CASSILAGGYNEQFF; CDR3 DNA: TGTGCCAGCAGTATACTAGCGGGGGGGTACAATGAGCAGTTCTTC
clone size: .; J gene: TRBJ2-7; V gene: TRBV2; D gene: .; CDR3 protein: CASSVQATYEQYF; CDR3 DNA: TGTGCCAGCAGTGTACAAGCGACCTACGAGCAGTACTTC
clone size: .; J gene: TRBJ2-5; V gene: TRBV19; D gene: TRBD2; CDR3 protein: CASSPPGTSGRQTQYF; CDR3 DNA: TGTGCCAGTAGTCCCCCTGGGACTAGCGGGAGACAGACCCAGTACTTC
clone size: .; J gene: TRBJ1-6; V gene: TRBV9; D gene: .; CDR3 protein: CASSVDSRTRNSPLHF; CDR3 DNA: TGTGCCAGCAGCGTAGACAGCCGTACCCGGAATTCACCCCTCCACTTT
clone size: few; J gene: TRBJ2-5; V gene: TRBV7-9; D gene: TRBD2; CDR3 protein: CASSYRLGTSGTGGETQYF; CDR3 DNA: TGTGCCAGCAGCTACAGACTGGGGACTAGCGGGACTGGGGGAGAGACCCAGTACTTC
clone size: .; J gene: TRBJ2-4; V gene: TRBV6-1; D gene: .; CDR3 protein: CASSDGRFDIQYF; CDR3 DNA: TGTGCCAGCAGTGATGGTCGGTTTGACATTCAGTACTTC
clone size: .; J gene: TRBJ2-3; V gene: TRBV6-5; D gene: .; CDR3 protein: CASTRQGGNAQYF; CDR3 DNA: TGTGCCAGCACCCGACAGGGAGGGAATGCGCAGTATTTT
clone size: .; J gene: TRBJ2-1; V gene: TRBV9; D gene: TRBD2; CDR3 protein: CASSVRLAGNNEQFF; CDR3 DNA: TGTGCCAGCAGCGTAAGACTAGCGGGGAACAATGAGCAGTTCTTC
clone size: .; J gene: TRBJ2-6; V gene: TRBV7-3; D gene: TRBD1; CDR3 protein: CASSLLTGASSGANVLTF; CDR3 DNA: TGTGCCAGCAGCTTATTGACAGGGGCTAGTTCTGGGGCCAACGTCCTGACTTTC
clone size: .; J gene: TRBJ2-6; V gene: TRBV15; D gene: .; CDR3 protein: CATSRGEGSGANVLTF; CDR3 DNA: TGTGCCACCAGCAGAGGGGAAGGGTCTGGGGCCAACGTCCTGACTTTC
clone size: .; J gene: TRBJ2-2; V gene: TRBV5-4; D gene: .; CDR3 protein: CASTSGGGGLTGELFF; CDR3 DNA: TGTGCCAGCACCTCTGGAGGGGGCGGACTCACCGGGGAGCTGTTTTTT
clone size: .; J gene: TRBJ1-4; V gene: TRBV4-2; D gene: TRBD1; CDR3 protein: CASSLQGVSATNEKLFF; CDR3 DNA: TGTGCCAGCAGCCTACAGGGGGTCTCCGCAACTAATGAAAAACTGTTTTTT
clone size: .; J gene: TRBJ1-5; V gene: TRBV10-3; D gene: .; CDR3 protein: CAIKREGNQPQHF; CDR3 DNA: TGTGCCATCAAAAGGGAAGGCAATCAGCCCCAGCATTTT
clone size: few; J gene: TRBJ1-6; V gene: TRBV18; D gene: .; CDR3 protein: CASSPSGGDSPLHF; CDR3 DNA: TGTGCCAGCTCACCATCCGGGGGTGATTCACCCCTCCACTTT
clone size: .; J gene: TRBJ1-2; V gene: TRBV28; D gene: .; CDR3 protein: CASRGEGKRRYTF; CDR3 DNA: TGTGCCAGCAGGGGGGAGGGGAAGAGGCGCTACACCTTC
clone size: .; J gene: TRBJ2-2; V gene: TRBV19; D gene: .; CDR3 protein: CASSPGVGTNTGELFF; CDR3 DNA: TGTGCCAGTAGTCCGGGGGTGGGGACGAACACCGGGGAGCTGTTTTTT
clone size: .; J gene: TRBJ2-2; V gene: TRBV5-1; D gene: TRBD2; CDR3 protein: CASSFRLAGEMAGELFF; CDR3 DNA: TGCGCCAGCAGCTTCCGACTAGCGGGGGAAATGGCCGGGGAGCTGTTTTTT
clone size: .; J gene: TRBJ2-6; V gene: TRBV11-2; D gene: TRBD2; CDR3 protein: CASSTGTSTYSGANVLTF; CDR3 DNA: TGTGCCAGCAGCACCGGGACTAGCACTTACTCTGGGGCCAACGTCCTGACTTTC
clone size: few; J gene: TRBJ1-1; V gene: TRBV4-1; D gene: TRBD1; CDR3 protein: CASSQAYRGRTEAFF; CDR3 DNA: TGCGCCAGCAGCCAAGCGTACAGGGGGCGTACTGAAGCTTTCTTT
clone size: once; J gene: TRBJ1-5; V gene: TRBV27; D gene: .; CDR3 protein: CASSLNPERPQHF; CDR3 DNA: TGTGCCAGCAGTTTAAACCCCGAGCGGCCCCAGCATTTT
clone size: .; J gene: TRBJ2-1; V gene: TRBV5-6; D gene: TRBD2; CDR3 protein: CASRGGSYNEQFF; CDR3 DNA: TGTGCCAGCCGGGGCGGGAGCTACAATGAGCAGTTCTTC
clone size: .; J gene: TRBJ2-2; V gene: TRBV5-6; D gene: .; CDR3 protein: CASSPDTGRYTGELFF; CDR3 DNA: TGTGCCAGCAGCCCTGACACAGGGCGCTACACCGGGGAGCTGTTTTTT
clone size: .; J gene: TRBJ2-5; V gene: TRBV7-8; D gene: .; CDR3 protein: CASSLARDGKETQYF; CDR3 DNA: TGTGCCAGCAGCTTAGCCCGGGACGGGAAAGAGACCCAGTACTTC
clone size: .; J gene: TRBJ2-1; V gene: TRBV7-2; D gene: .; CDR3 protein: CASSLARGGYNEQFF; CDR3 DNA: TGTGCCAGCAGCTTAGCGCGTGGGGGTTACAATGAGCAGTTCTTC
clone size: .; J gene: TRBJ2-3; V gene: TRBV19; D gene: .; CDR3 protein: CASRGTQGRGTDTQYF; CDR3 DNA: TGTGCCAGTAGGGGGACACAGGGCAGGGGCACAGATACGCAGTATTTT